The rows below give T cell receptor beta chains drawn from one sample of a study of shared clonotypes between healthy human individuals. Repertoires were generated with immunoSEQ multiplex PCR, while TCRdb's copy carries only in-frame clones and drops some. The sample holds around 1 million clones, around 80% seen once. Sequencing was performed on memory CD4+ T cells sorted from blood. These receptors came from a man in his late teens or twenties in good health. Each CDR3 is given with its conserved first and last residue.

TRBJ1-1	TRBV15	CATSRGGASTEAFF
TRBJ2-7	TRBV30	CAWSALNRFTYEQYF
TRBJ1-1	TRBV7-2	CASSLTGTGDSEAFF
TRBJ1-1	TRBV5-1	CASSLGRGKNTEAFF
TRBJ1-1	TRBV6-1	CASSVTITNTEAFF
TRBJ2-7	TRBV19	CASTAYEQYF
TRBJ1-3	TRBV19	CASSRGQPYSGNTIYF
TRBJ2-5	TRBV18	CASSPGPLETQYF
TRBJ2-5	TRBV7-9	CASSSPRDLETQYF
TRBJ2-3	TRBV5-1	CASSLASGDDTQYF
TRBJ1-5	TRBV7-2	CASSLAHYQPQHF
TRBJ1-3	TRBV5-6	CASSLDLGGGNTIYF
TRBJ1-5	TRBV12-1	CASSFEVGGANQPQHF
TRBJ1-3	TRBV5-1	CASSIQGASSGNTIYF
TRBJ2-6	TRBV30	CAWSAAYPSGANVLTF
TRBJ1-1	TRBV6-6	CASKLDKNTEAFF
TRBJ2-6	TRBV6-5	CASSYPTGSGANVLTF
TRBJ2-1	TRBV30	CAWSVRLAGYNEQFF
TRBJ1-1	TRBV5-4	CASSLEQGGTEAFF
TRBJ2-7	TRBV19	CASSIPDNEQYF
TRBJ2-7	TRBV7-9	CASSLVGATYEQYF
TRBJ1-4	TRBV7-9	CASTGQANEKLFF
TRBJ1-2	TRBV18	CASSPGQDYYGYTF
TRBJ2-3	TRBV27	CASKLTGVGDTQYF
TRBJ1-3	TRBV19	CASSMQSISGNTIYF
TRBJ2-5	TRBV30	CALNPGTGGAEETQYF
TRBJ1-1	TRBV25-1	CASSAGRLNTEAFF
TRBJ2-5	TRBV5-1	CASKKTGGSQETQYF
TRBJ1-3	TRBV11-2	CASRADRGPGNTIYF
TRBJ2-3	TRBV4-3	CASSQRLATDTQYF
TRBJ2-7	TRBV6-1	CASTLQGSTPYEQYF
TRBJ2-1	TRBV19	CASSIERGNEQFF
TRBJ1-2	TRBV7-2	CASSLGNPNYGYTF
TRBJ1-6	TRBV30	CAWGGLPGNDNSPLHF
TRBJ1-2	TRBV5-1	CASSLDSANYGYTF
TRBJ2-7	TRBV7-2	CASSRGIKGEQYF
TRBJ2-7	TRBV4-3	CASSRDSNYEQYF
TRBJ2-3	TRBV5-1	CASSLVAGGITDTQYF
TRBJ2-5	TRBV10-2	CASSDSGEETQYF
TRBJ2-5	TRBV5-5	CASSLGAWGIQETQYF
TRBJ1-1	TRBV25-1	CASSFMGGRTEAFF
TRBJ2-5	TRBV5-6	CASSLYGSGAVETQYF
TRBJ1-5	TRBV18	CASSPGPSNQPQHF
TRBJ2-3	TRBV7-2	CASTVAGTSTDTQYF
TRBJ1-3	TRBV6-1	CASTPSGGTGNTIYF
TRBJ2-7	TRBV30	CASTGTGENGQYF
TRBJ1-2	TRBV7-9	CASSLVSLRGRVGYTF
TRBJ1-6	TRBV6-1	CASSIQQPMNSPLHF
TRBJ1-5	TRBV19	CASSMGWGRDSNQPQHF
TRBJ2-7	TRBV7-2	CASSSTSGMNYEQYF
TRBJ1-3	TRBV28	CASSSRDRGNTIYF
TRBJ1-1	TRBV29-1	CSVGDRGSNTEAFF
-	TRBV7-9	CASSSPGSSYEQYF
TRBJ1-2	TRBV30	CAWDPGQGYYGYTF
TRBJ2-1	TRBV27	CASSFSGSYNEQFF